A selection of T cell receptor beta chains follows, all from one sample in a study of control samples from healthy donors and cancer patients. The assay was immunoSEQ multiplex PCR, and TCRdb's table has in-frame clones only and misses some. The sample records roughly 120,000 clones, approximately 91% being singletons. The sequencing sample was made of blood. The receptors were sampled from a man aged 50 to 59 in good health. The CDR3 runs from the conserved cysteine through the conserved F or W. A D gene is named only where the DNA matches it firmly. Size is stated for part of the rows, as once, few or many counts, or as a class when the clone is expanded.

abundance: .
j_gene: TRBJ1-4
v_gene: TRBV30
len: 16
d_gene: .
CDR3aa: CAWSVSRLRSNEKLFF
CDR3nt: TGTGCCTGGAGTGTATCTCGGCTGAGAAGTAATGAAAAACTGTTTTTT

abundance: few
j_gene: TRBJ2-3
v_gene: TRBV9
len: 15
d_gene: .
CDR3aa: CASSVQGGSTDTQYF
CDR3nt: TGTGCCAGCAGCGTACAGGGAGGATCCACAGATACGCAGTATTTT

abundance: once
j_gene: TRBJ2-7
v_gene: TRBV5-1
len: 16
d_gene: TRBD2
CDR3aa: CASSLTGTSGVYEQYF
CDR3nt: TGCGCCAGCAGCTTAACCGGGACTAGCGGGGTCTACGAGCAGTACTTC

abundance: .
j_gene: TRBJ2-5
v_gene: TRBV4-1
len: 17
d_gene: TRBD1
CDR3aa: CASSQRQGDPYQETQYF
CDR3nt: TGCGCCAGCAGCCAACGACAGGGGGACCCGTACCAAGAGACCCAGTACTTC

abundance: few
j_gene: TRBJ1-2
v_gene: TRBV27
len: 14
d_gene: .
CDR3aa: CASSFSSGNYGYTF
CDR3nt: TGTGCCAGCAGTTTCTCGTCCGGGAACTATGGCTACACCTTC

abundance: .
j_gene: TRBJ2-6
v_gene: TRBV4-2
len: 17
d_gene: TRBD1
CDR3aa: CASSQGQGSSGANVLTF
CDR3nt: TGTGCCAGCAGCCAAGGACAGGGGAGCTCTGGGGCCAACGTCCTGACTTTC

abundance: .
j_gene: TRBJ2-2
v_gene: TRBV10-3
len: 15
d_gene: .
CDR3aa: CAISVGRANTGELFF
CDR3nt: TGTGCCATCAGTGTTGGAAGAGCGAACACCGGGGAGCTGTTTTTT

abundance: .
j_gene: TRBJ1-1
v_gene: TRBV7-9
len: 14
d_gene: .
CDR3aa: CASSQWTGNTEAFF
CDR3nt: TGTGCCAGCAGCCAGTGGACGGGGAACACTGAAGCTTTCTTT

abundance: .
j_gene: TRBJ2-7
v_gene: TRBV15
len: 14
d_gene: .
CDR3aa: CATSRDGAGGEQYF
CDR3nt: TGTGCCACCAGCAGAGATGGGGCCGGGGGAGAGCAGTACTTC

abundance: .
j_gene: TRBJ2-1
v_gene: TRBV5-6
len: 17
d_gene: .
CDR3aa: CASSLGTLITPYNEQFF
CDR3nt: TGTGCCAGCAGCTTGGGAACGCTCATAACCCCCTACAATGAGCAGTTCTTC

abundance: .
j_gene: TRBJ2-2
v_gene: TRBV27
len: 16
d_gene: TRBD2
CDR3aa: CASNLRASGNTGELFF
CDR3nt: TGTGCCAGCAACCTACGGGCTAGCGGGAACACCGGGGAGCTGTTTTTT

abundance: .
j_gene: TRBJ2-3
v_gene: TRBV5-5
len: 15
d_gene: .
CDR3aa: CASSNRDPNTDTQYF
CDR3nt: TGTGCCAGCAGCAACCGGGACCCCAACACAGATACGCAGTATTTT

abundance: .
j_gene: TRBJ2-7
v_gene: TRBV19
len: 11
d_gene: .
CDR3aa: CATGTAYEQYF
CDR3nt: TGTGCCACCGGGACGGCCTACGAGCAGTACTTC

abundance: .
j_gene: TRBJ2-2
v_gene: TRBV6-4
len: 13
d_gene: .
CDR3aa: CASSDSGTGELFF
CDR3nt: TGTGCCAGCAGTGACTCAGGCACCGGGGAGCTGTTTTTT

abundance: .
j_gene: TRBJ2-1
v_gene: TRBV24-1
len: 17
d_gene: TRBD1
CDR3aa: CATSDLPTGLLVNEQFF
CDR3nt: TGTGCCACCAGTGACCTACCGACAGGGCTTTTAGTGAATGAGCAGTTCTTC

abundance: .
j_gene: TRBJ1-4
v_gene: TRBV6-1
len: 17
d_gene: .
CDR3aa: CASSEVFTGSGHEKLFF
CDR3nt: TGTGCCAGCAGTGAAGTATTTACGGGGTCCGGGCATGAAAAACTGTTTTTT

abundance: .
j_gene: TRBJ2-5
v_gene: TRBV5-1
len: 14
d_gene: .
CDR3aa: CASTQGGGRETQYF
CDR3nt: TGCGCCAGCACCCAAGGGGGGGGCCGGGAGACCCAGTACTTC

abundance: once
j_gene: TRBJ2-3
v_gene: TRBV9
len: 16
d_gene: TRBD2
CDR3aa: CASSRGNSGDTDTQYF
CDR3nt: TGTGCCAGCAGCAGGGGCAATAGCGGGGACACAGATACGCAGTATTTT

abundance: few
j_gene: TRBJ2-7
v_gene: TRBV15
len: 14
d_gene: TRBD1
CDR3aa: CATSARQGSYEQYF
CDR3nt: TGTGCCACCAGCGCCAGACAGGGTTCCTACGAGCAGTACTTC

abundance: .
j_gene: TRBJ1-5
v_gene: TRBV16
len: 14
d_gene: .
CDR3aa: CASSQLIKVEPQHF
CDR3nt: TGTGCCAGCAGCCAATTAATAAAGGTGGAGCCCCAGCATTTT

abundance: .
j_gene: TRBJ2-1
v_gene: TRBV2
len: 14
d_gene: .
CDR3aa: CASSVDSGYNEQFF
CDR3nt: TGTGCCAGCAGTGTGGACAGTGGCTACAATGAGCAGTTCTTC

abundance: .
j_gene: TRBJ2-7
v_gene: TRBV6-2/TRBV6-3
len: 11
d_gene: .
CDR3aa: CASSYTVEQYF
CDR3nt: TGTGCCAGCAGTTACACAGTCGAGCAGTACTTC

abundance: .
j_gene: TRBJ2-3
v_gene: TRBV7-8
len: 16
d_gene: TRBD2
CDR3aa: CASSLAKRGGEDTQYF
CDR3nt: TGTGCCAGCAGCTTAGCAAAGCGGGGTGGAGAGGATACGCAGTATTTT

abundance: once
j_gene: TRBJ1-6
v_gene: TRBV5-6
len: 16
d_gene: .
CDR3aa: CASSSGGPLLNSPLHF
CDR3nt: TGTGCCAGCAGCTCGGGGGGACCACTATTGAATTCACCCCTCCACTTT

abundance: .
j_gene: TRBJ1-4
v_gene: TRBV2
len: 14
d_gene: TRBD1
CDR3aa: CASRTGVANEKLFF
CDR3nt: TGTGCCAGCAGAACAGGGGTGGCTAATGAAAAACTGTTTTTT

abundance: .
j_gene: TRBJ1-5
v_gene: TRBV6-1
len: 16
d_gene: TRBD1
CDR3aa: CASSEVGQGDNQPQHF
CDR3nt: TGTGCCAGCAGTGAAGTGGGACAGGGCGACAATCAGCCCCAGCATTTT

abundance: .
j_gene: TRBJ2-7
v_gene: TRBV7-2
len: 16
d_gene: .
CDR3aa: CASSLTYTSRTYEQYF
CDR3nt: TGTGCCAGCAGCTTAACCTATACTAGCCGAACCTACGAGCAGTACTTC

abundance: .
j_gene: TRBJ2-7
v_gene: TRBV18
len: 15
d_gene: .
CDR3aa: CASSYSDPGVTEQYF
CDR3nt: TGTGCCAGCTCCTATTCGGACCCGGGGGTGACGGAGCAGTACTTC

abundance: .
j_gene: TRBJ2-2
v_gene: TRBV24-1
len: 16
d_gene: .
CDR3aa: CATSGSRTMGTGELFF
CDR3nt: TGTGCCACCAGTGGTAGTAGGACTATGGGCACCGGGGAGCTGTTTTTT

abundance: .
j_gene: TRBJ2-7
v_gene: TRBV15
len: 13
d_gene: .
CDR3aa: CATSFHRVYEQYF
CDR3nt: TGTGCCACCAGTTTTCACAGGGTGTACGAGCAGTACTTC

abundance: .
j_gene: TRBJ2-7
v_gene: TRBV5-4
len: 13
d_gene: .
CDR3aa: CASSYGPGYEQYF
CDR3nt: TGTGCCAGCAGCTACGGGCCCGGCTACGAGCAGTACTTC

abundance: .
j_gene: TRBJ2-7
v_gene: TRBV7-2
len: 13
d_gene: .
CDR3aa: CASSPDVSYEQYF
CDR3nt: TGTGCCAGCAGCCCCGACGTCTCCTACGAGCAGTACTTC

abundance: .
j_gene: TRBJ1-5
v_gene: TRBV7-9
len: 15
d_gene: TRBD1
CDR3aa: CASSRGTGDSQSQHF
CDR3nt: TGTGCCAGCAGCCGAGGGACAGGGGATTCGCAGTCCCAGCATTTT

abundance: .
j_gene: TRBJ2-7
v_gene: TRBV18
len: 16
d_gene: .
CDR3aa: CASSPQEAGGAYEQYF
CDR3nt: TGTGCCAGCTCACCACAGGAGGCAGGGGGGGCCTACGAGCAGTACTTC

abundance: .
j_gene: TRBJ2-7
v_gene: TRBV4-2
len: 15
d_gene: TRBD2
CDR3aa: CASSQGLAGAYEQYF
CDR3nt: TGTGCCAGCAGCCAAGGGCTAGCGGGGGCGTACGAGCAGTACTTC

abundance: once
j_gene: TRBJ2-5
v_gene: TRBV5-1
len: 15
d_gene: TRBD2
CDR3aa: CASSVTPGLAGSQYF
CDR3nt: TGCGCCAGCAGCGTGACTCCGGGACTAGCAGGGTCCCAGTACTTC

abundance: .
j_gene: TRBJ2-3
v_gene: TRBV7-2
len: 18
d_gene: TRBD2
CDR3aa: CASSLVLLAGGPPDTQYF
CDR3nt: TGTGCCAGCAGCTTAGTTTTGCTAGCGGGGGGGCCCCCAGATACGCAGTATTTT

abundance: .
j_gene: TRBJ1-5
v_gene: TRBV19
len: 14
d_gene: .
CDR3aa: CASRSRDSNQPQHF
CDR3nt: TGTGCCAGTAGATCCCGGGATAGCAATCAGCCCCAGCATTTT

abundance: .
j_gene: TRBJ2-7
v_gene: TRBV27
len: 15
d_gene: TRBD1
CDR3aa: CASSSIRDRTYEQYF
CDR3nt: TGTGCCAGCAGTTCGATCCGGGACAGGACCTACGAGCAGTACTTC

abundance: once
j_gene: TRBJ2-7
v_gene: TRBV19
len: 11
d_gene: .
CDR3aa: CVRRQGSKKYF
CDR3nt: TGTGTCCGTCGGCAGGGGAGCAAAAAGTACTTC

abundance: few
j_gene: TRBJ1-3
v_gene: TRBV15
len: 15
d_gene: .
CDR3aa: CATAEGRGSGNTIYF
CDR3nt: TGTGCCACCGCGGAGGGTAGGGGGTCTGGAAACACCATATATTTT

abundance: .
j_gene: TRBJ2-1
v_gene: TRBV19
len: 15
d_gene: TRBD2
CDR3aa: CASSMGLAVYNEQFF
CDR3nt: TGTGCCAGTAGTATGGGACTAGCGGTTTACAATGAGCAGTTCTTC

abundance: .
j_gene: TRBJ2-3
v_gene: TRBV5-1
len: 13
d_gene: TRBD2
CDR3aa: CASSPGGADTQYF
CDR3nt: TGCGCCAGCAGCCCCGGGGGGGCAGATACGCAGTATTTT